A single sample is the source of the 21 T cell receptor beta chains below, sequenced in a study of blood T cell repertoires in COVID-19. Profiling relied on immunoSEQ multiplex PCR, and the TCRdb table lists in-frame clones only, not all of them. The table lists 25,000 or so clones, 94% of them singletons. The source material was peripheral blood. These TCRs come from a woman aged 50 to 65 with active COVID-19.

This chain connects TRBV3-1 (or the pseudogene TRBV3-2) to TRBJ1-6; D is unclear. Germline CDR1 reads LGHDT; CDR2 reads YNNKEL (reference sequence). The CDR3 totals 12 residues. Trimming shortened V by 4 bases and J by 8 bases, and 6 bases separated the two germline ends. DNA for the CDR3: TGTGCCAGCAGCCTCCAGGATTCACCCCTCCACTTT. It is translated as CASSLQDSPLHF.

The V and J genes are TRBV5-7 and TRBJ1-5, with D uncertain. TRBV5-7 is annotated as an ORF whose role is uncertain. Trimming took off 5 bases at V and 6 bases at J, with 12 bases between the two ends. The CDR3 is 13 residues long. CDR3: CASRGLPLQPQHF. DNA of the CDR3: TGTGCCAGCAGAGGACTGCCACTTCAGCCCCAGCATTTT.

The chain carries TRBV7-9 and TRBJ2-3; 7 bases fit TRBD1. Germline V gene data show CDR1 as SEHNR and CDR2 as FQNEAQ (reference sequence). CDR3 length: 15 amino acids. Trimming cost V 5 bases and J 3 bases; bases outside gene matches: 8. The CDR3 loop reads CASSPLGDSTDTQYF. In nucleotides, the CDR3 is TGTGCCAGCAGCCCCCTAGGGGACAGTACAGATACGCAGTATTTT.

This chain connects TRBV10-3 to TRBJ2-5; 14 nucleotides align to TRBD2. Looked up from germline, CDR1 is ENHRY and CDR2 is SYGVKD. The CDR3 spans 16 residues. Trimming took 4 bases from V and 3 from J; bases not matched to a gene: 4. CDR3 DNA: TGTGCCATCAGTGGTATGGGACTAGCGGGAGAAGAGACCCAGTACTTC. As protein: CAISGMGLAGEETQYF.

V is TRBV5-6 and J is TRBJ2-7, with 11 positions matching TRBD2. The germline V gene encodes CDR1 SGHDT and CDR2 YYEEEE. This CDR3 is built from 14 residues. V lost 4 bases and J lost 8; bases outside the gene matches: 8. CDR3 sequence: CASSQLAGVGKQYF. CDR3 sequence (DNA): TGTGCCAGCAGCCAACTAGCGGGAGTGGGGAAGCAGTACTTC.

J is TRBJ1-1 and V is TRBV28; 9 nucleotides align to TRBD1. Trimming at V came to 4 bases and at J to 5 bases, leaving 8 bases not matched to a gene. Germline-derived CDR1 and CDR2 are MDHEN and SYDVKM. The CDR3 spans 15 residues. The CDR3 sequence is CASSSQGAGRTEAFF. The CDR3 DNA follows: TGTGCCAGCAGTTCACAGGGGGCCGGTCGGACTGAAGCTTTCTTT.

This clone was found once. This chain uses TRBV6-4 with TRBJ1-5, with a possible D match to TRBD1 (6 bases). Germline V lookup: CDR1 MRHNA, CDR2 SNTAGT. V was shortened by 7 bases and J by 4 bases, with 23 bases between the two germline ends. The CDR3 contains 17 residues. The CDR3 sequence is CASNAAMFRGGNQPQHF. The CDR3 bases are TGTGCCAGCAATGCCGCGATGTTCAGGGGCGGGAATCAGCCCCAGCATTTT.

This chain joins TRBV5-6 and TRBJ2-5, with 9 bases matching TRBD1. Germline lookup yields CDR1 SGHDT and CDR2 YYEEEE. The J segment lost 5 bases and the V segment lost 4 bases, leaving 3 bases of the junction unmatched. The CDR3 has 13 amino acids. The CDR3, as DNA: TGTGCCAGCAGCGGGGACAGGGTCGAGACCCAGTACTTC. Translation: CASSGDRVETQYF. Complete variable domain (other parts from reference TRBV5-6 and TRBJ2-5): DAGVTQSPTHLIKTRGQQVTLRCSPKSGHDTVSWYQQALGQGPQFIFQYYEEEERQRGNFPDRFSGHQFPNYSSELNVNALLLGDSALYLCASSGDRVETQYFGPGTRLLVL.

The CDR3 is CAISETGDPKDTQYF. Written as DNA, the CDR3 is TGTGCCATCAGTGAGACAGGGGATCCGAAGGATACGCAGTATTTT. The J gene is TRBJ2-3, the V gene TRBV10-3; 7 bases map to TRBD1. CDR1 and CDR2 from the germline V gene are ENHRY and SYGVKD. The CDR3 length is 15 residues. Germline trimming cut 2 bases from V and 6 bases from J; bases unmatched to any gene: 8.

The CDR3 DNA sequence: TGTGCCAGCAGCTTGGGACAGGGGATTCAAGAGACCCAGTACTTC. Amino acids: CASSLGQGIQETQYF. The chain employs TRBV5-6 and TRBJ2-5; 8 nucleotides line up with TRBD1. The junction had 3 bases not matched to a gene; V was cut back by 0 bases and J by 2 bases. The CDR3 length is 15 residues. CDR1 and CDR2 from the germline V gene are SGHDT and YYEEEE.

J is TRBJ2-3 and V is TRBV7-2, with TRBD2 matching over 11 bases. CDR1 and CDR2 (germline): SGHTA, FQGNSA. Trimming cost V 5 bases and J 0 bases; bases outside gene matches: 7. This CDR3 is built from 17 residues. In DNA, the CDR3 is TGTGCCAGCAGCCGGCTACTAGCGGGGGTTAGCACAGATACGCAGTATTTT. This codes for CASSRLLAGVSTDTQYF.

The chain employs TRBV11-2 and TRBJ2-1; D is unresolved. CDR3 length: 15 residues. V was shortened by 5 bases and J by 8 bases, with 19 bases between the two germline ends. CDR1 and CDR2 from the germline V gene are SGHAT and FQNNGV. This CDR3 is CASSVGYGPRDEQFF. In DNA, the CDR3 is TGTGCCAGCAGCGTAGGTTATGGGCCGCGCGATGAGCAGTTCTTC. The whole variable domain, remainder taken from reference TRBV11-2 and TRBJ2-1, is EAGVAQSPRYKIIEKRQSVAFWCNPISGHATLYWYQQILGQGPKLLIQFQNNGVVDDSQLPKDRFSAERLKGVDSTLKIQPAKLEDSAVYLCASSVGYGPRDEQFFGPGTRLTVL.

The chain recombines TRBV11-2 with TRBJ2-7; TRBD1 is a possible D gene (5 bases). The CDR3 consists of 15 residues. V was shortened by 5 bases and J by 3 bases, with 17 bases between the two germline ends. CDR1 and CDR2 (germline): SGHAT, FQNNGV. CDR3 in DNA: TGTGCCAGCAGCCCCATCCTGACAGCGCTCTACGAGCAGTACTTC. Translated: CASSPILTALYEQYF.

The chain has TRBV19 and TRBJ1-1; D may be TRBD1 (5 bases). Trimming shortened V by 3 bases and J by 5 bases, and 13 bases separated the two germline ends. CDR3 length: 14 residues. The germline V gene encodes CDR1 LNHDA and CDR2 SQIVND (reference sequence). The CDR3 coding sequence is TGTGCCAGTAGTATGTGGGGCCCTGGGACTGAAGCTTTCTTT. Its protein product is CASSMWGPGTEAFF. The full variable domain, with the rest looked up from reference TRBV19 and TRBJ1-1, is DGGITQSPKYLFRKEGQNVTLSCEQNLNHDAMYWYRQDPGQGLRLIYYSQIVNDFQKGDIAEGYSVSREKKESFPLTVTSAQKNPTAFYLCASSMWGPGTEAFFGQGTRLTVV.

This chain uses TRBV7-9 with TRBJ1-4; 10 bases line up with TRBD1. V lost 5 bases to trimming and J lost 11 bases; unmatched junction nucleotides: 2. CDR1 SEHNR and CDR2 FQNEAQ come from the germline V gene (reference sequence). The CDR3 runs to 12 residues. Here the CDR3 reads CASSLDRGKLFF. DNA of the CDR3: TGTGCCAGCAGCCTGGACAGGGGGAAACTGTTTTTT.

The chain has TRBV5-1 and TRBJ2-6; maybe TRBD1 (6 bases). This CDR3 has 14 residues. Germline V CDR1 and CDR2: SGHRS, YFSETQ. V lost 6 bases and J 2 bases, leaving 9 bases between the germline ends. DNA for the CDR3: TGCGCCAGCAAGGGGGAACCTGGGGCCAACGTCCTGACTTTC. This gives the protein CASKGEPGANVLTF.

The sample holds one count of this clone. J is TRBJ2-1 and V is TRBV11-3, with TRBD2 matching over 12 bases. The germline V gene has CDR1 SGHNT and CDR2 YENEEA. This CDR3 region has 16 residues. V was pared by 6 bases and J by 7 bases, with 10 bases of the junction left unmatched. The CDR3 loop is CASSSRGTSGLNEQFF. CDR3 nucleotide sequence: TGTGCCAGCAGTTCTAGAGGGACTAGCGGGTTGAATGAGCAGTTCTTC.

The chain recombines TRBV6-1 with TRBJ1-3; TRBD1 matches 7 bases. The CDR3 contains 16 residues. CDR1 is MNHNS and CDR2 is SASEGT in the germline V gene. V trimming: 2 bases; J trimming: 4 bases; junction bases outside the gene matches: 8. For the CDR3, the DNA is TGTGCCAGCAGTGAAACTACAGGGGTGAGAGGAAACACCATATATTTT. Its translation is CASSETTGVRGNTIYF.

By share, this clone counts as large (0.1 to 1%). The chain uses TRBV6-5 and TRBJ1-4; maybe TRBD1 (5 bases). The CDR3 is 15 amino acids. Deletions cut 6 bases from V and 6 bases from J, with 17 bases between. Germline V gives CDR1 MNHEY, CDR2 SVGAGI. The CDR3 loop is CASSRAGGEYEKLFF. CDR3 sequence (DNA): TGTGCCAGCAGCCGCGCGGGGGGGGAGTATGAAAAACTGTTTTTT.

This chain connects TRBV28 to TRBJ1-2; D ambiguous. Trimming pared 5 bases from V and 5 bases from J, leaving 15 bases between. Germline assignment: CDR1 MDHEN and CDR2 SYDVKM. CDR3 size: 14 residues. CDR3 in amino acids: CASSVEQNLYGYTF. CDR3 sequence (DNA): TGTGCCAGCAGTGTCGAACAGAACCTATATGGCTACACCTTC.

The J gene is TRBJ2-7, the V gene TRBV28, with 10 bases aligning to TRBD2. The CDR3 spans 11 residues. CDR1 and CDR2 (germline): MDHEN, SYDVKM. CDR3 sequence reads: CGTSGSYEQYF. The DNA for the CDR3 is TGTGGGACTAGCGGCTCCTACGAGCAGTACTTC.